The next 3 T cell receptor beta chains were all read from a single sample in a study of regulatory T cells in long-lasting Graves disease (dated by TCRdb to the early 2020s). The sample's time point label is to be understood as: newly diagnosed GD, antithyroid drugs for less than 3 months. For both TCR sequencing and RNA sequencing, RNA was extracted from PBMCs using TRIzol. Libraries were built with multiplex PCR. The data were produced on an Illumina HiSeq 4000. CDR3 regions were amplified by Arm-PCR with iRepertoire HTBI primers to construct TCR beta libraries. Using fastp trimming at Q25 and MiXCR clonotype assembly, TCRdb reanalyzed the public sequencing data and kept in-frame beta chains. Duplicate CDR3 protein sequences are folded into a single record with the most common DNA and genes. The sample table contains fewer than 550,000 distinct CDR3 sequences; only one count was recorded for roughly a sixth of them. The top ten constitute 20% to 25% of the sample.

This same sample was also part of a study on T cells in Graves' hyperthyroidism and ophthalmopathy.

Sequencing used peripheral blood mononuclear cells (PBMCs), obtained at new diagnosis, from a patient treated with antithyroid drugs. The source of these receptors is a woman aged 40 to 65 with Graves disease. Donor details come from another sample of the same person, matched by shared clones.

This clonotype was counted many times. The V and J genes are TRBV6-5 and TRBJ2-5; possible D gene TRBD1, 5 bases. V lost 1 base and J lost 1, with 7 bases in between. CDR3 size: 14 residues. Looked up from germline, CDR1 is MNHEY and CDR2 is SVGAGI. In nucleotides, the CDR3 is TGTGCCAGCAGTTACTTAGGGGCCCAAGAGACCCAGTACTTC. Translated, it gives CASSYLGAQETQYF.

The chain recombines TRBV6-1 with TRBJ2-1; possible D gene TRBD1, 6 bases. Trimming took 2 bases from V and 5 from J, leaving 10 bases between them. The germline CDR1 and CDR2 sequences are MNHNS and SASEGT. The CDR3 spans 14 residues. CDR3 bases: TGTGCCAGCAGTGAAACCGGGGACAACAATGAGCAGTTCTTC. It is translated as CASSETGDNNEQFF.

This clonotype was detected only a few times. The V call is TRBV4-1, the J call TRBJ2-7; D may be TRBD2 (5 bases). Germline V lookup: CDR1 MGHRA, CDR2 YSYEKL. Trimming shortened V by 6 bases and J by 1 base, and 10 bases separated the two germline ends. The CDR3 length is 13 residues. CDR3 in DNA: TGCGCCAGCAGGGGAGTCGGATCCTACGAGCAGTACTTC. Translated: CASRGVGSYEQYF.